The rows below give T cell receptor beta chains drawn from one sample of a study of shared clonotypes between healthy human individuals. Sequenced by immunoSEQ multiplex PCR; TCRdb stores in-frame clones only, minus some. Counted here are 2 million to 2.5 million clones, about 94% occurring once; the ten biggest clones make up more than 0.95%. The sequenced material came from naive CD8+ T cells sorted from blood. These receptors all come from a man in his late teens or twenties in good health. Both conserved end residues are part of each CDR3. D genes are given only for firm matches. Not all rows give a size; the values are once, few, many and, for expanded clones, a class.

j_call: TRBJ2-7
d_call: TRBD1
clone_size: once
v_call: TRBV6-5
cdr3_length: 14
cdr3_nt: TGTGCCAGCAGTTATAGGACAGGGGGCTACGAGCAGTACTTC
cdr3_aa: CASSYRTGGYEQYF

j_call: TRBJ2-7
d_call: .
clone_size: .
v_call: TRBV15
cdr3_length: 15
cdr3_nt: TGTGCCACCAGCGAGGGGAGATTAGGAACCTACGAGCAGTACTTC
cdr3_aa: CATSEGRLGTYEQYF

j_call: TRBJ2-5
d_call: TRBD1
clone_size: .
v_call: TRBV6-1
cdr3_length: 15
cdr3_nt: TGTGCCAGCAGTGATTGGACAGGGGGCGTGGAGACCCAGTACTTC
cdr3_aa: CASSDWTGGVETQYF

j_call: TRBJ2-7
d_call: .
clone_size: .
v_call: TRBV27
cdr3_length: 15
cdr3_nt: TGTGCCAGCAGTTTAGGGGGAACGGGGGTTGCTGAGCAGTACTTC
cdr3_aa: CASSLGGTGVAEQYF

j_call: TRBJ1-1
d_call: .
clone_size: .
v_call: TRBV6-5
cdr3_length: 13
cdr3_nt: TGTGCCAGCAGTTACGGTTTGGGGGGTGATGCTTTCTTT
cdr3_aa: CASSYGLGGDAFF

j_call: TRBJ1-1
d_call: .
clone_size: .
v_call: TRBV4-3
cdr3_length: 15
cdr3_nt: TGCGCCAGCAGCCAAGATGGGGGGGCGAACACTGAAGCTTTCTTT
cdr3_aa: CASSQDGGANTEAFF

j_call: TRBJ1-5
d_call: .
clone_size: .
v_call: TRBV2
cdr3_length: 13
cdr3_nt: TGTGCCAGCAGTGATGGGAGCAATCAGCCCCAGCATTTT
cdr3_aa: CASSDGSNQPQHF

j_call: TRBJ2-5
d_call: .
clone_size: .
v_call: TRBV6-5
cdr3_length: 11
cdr3_nt: TGTGCCAGCAGTTACTCCGGAACCCAGTACTTC
cdr3_aa: CASSYSGTQYF

j_call: TRBJ1-1
d_call: TRBD1
clone_size: .
v_call: TRBV7-9
cdr3_length: 16
cdr3_nt: TGTGCCAGCAGCTTAAACCCCAGGGGGATGAACACTGAAGCTTTCTTT
cdr3_aa: CASSLNPRGMNTEAFF

j_call: TRBJ2-7
d_call: .
clone_size: few
v_call: TRBV7-8
cdr3_length: 13
cdr3_nt: TGTGCCAGCAGCTTAAATGGAGGCTACGAGCAGTACTTC
cdr3_aa: CASSLNGGYEQYF

j_call: TRBJ1-4
d_call: .
clone_size: .
v_call: TRBV19
cdr3_length: 13
cdr3_nt: TGTGCCAGTAGTGCAGAGAATAATGAAAAACTGTTTTTT
cdr3_aa: CASSAENNEKLFF

j_call: TRBJ2-1
d_call: TRBD2
clone_size: .
v_call: TRBV29-1
cdr3_length: 15
cdr3_nt: TGCAGCGTGGCCGGGACTAGCGGGAGTCGAGATGAGCAGTTCTTC
cdr3_aa: CSVAGTSGSRDEQFF

j_call: TRBJ2-7
d_call: TRBD2
clone_size: .
v_call: TRBV2
cdr3_length: 17
cdr3_nt: TGTGCCAGCAGTGAAGACCTCACTAGCGGGGGGGCCTACGAGCAGTACTTC
cdr3_aa: CASSEDLTSGGAYEQYF

j_call: TRBJ2-1
d_call: TRBD1
clone_size: once
v_call: TRBV10-2
cdr3_length: 15
cdr3_nt: TGCGCCAGCAGTCCCGGGACAGCCCCCTACAATGAGCAGTTCTTC
cdr3_aa: CASSPGTAPYNEQFF

j_call: TRBJ1-5
d_call: .
clone_size: .
v_call: TRBV5-8
cdr3_length: 17
cdr3_nt: TGTGCCAGCAGCTTGGCCGGCTCGGGAGTTGGCAATCAGCCCCAGCATTTT
cdr3_aa: CASSLAGSGVGNQPQHF

j_call: TRBJ2-7
d_call: .
clone_size: .
v_call: TRBV19
cdr3_length: 13
cdr3_nt: TGTGCCAGTAGTTCGAGCGGTTCCTACGAGCAGTACTTC
cdr3_aa: CASSSSGSYEQYF

j_call: TRBJ1-5
d_call: .
clone_size: .
v_call: TRBV14
cdr3_length: 19
cdr3_nt: TGTGCCAGCAGCCAAGATCGAGGAGTTTGGTCGTACAGCAATCAGCCCCAGCATTTT
cdr3_aa: CASSQDRGVWSYSNQPQHF

j_call: TRBJ1-1
d_call: .
clone_size: .
v_call: TRBV30
cdr3_length: 15
cdr3_nt: TGTGCCTGGAGAGACCCCCCGGGGTCCAACACTGAAGCTTTCTTT
cdr3_aa: CAWRDPPGSNTEAFF

j_call: TRBJ2-2
d_call: .
clone_size: once
v_call: TRBV7-9
cdr3_length: 15
cdr3_nt: TGTGCCAGCAGCTCCTCGACGCTGAACACCGGGGAGCTGTTTTTT
cdr3_aa: CASSSSTLNTGELFF

j_call: TRBJ2-5
d_call: .
clone_size: .
v_call: TRBV4-1
cdr3_length: 14
cdr3_nt: TGCGCCAGCAGCCTACGTCGGGGCCAAGAGACCCAGTACTTC
cdr3_aa: CASSLRRGQETQYF

j_call: TRBJ1-1
d_call: .
clone_size: .
v_call: TRBV30
cdr3_length: 13
cdr3_nt: TGTGCCTGGGGGGAAACCCTGGACACTGAAGCTTTCTTT
cdr3_aa: CAWGETLDTEAFF

j_call: TRBJ1-1
d_call: TRBD1
clone_size: .
v_call: TRBV7-9
cdr3_length: 14
cdr3_nt: TGTGCCAGCAGCCCCGGGACAGTGGACACTGAAGCTTTCTTT
cdr3_aa: CASSPGTVDTEAFF

j_call: TRBJ1-5
d_call: .
clone_size: .
v_call: TRBV30
cdr3_length: 13
cdr3_nt: TGTGCCTGGAGTGTACAGGGAGCTCAGCCCCAGCATTTT
cdr3_aa: CAWSVQGAQPQHF

j_call: TRBJ2-7
d_call: .
clone_size: .
v_call: TRBV7-8
cdr3_length: 19
cdr3_nt: TGTGCCAGCAGCTTAGCGGGTTGGGATGGGGCTGATGGGCTAGTAAAGCAGTACTTC
cdr3_aa: CASSLAGWDGADGLVKQYF

j_call: TRBJ1-1
d_call: TRBD1
clone_size: .
v_call: TRBV25-1
cdr3_length: 15
cdr3_nt: TGTGCCAGCAGTGATGCGACAGGGGGGCACACTGAAGCTTTCTTT
cdr3_aa: CASSDATGGHTEAFF

j_call: TRBJ2-7
d_call: .
clone_size: .
v_call: TRBV7-9
cdr3_length: 17
cdr3_nt: TGTGCCAGCAGCTCCTCCTCCGGGGGCCCCTCCGACTACGAGCAGTACTTC
cdr3_aa: CASSSSSGGPSDYEQYF

j_call: TRBJ2-1
d_call: .
clone_size: .
v_call: TRBV30
cdr3_length: 10
cdr3_nt: TGTGCCTGGGAGCAGGGTGAGCAGTTCTTC
cdr3_aa: CAWEQGEQFF

j_call: TRBJ2-7
d_call: .
clone_size: .
v_call: TRBV27
cdr3_length: 11
cdr3_nt: TGTGCCAGCAGTGAAGGCTACGAGCAGTACTTC
cdr3_aa: CASSEGYEQYF

j_call: TRBJ2-6
d_call: .
clone_size: .
v_call: TRBV7-6
cdr3_length: 13
cdr3_nt: TGTGCCAGCAGCGATCTCGGGGCCAACGTCCTGACTTTC
cdr3_aa: CASSDLGANVLTF

j_call: TRBJ2-2
d_call: TRBD1
clone_size: few
v_call: TRBV2
cdr3_length: 15
cdr3_nt: TGTGCCAGCAGCTTGGGACAGCGGAACACCGGGGAGCTGTTTTTT
cdr3_aa: CASSLGQRNTGELFF

j_call: TRBJ1-1
d_call: .
clone_size: .
v_call: TRBV18
cdr3_length: 13
cdr3_nt: TGTGCCAGCTCACCACCGGGGTTCGCGGAAGCTTTCTTT
cdr3_aa: CASSPPGFAEAFF

j_call: TRBJ2-7
d_call: .
clone_size: once
v_call: TRBV30
cdr3_length: 13
cdr3_nt: TGTGCCTGGAGTGAAGGGGGGGCCTACGAGCAGTACTTC
cdr3_aa: CAWSEGGAYEQYF

j_call: TRBJ2-2
d_call: TRBD1
clone_size: .
v_call: TRBV6-6
cdr3_length: 16
cdr3_nt: TGTGCCAGCAGCGATGGGGACAGGGGGAACACCGGGGAGCTGTTTTTT
cdr3_aa: CASSDGDRGNTGELFF

j_call: TRBJ2-5
d_call: TRBD2
clone_size: once
v_call: TRBV30
cdr3_length: 15
cdr3_nt: TGTGCCTGGAGTGTCGGGTTAGCGGGAGAGGAGACCCAGTACTTC
cdr3_aa: CAWSVGLAGEETQYF

j_call: TRBJ2-7
d_call: TRBD2
clone_size: .
v_call: TRBV6-1
cdr3_length: 15
cdr3_nt: TGTGCCAGCAGTGAAGGGACTAGCGGACTCCTGGAGCAGTACTTC
cdr3_aa: CASSEGTSGLLEQYF

j_call: TRBJ1-4
d_call: .
clone_size: .
v_call: TRBV5-6
cdr3_length: 16
cdr3_nt: TGTGCCAGCAGCTTGGCAGGGGCCGCAACTAATGAAAAACTGTTTTTT
cdr3_aa: CASSLAGAATNEKLFF

j_call: TRBJ1-6
d_call: TRBD1
clone_size: .
v_call: TRBV4-1
cdr3_length: 15
cdr3_nt: TGCGCCAGCAGCCAGGGACAGTCCTATAATTCACCCCTCCACTTT
cdr3_aa: CASSQGQSYNSPLHF

j_call: TRBJ2-5
d_call: .
clone_size: .
v_call: TRBV11-2
cdr3_length: 15
cdr3_nt: TGTGCCAGCAGCTTAGGAGGGGGTTACGAAGAGACCCAGTACTTC
cdr3_aa: CASSLGGGYEETQYF

j_call: TRBJ2-3
d_call: .
clone_size: .
v_call: TRBV6-1
cdr3_length: 15
cdr3_nt: TGTGCCAGCAGTGAAATGGGCAGCGGGACAGATACGCAGTATTTT
cdr3_aa: CASSEMGSGTDTQYF

j_call: TRBJ1-2
d_call: TRBD1
clone_size: .
v_call: TRBV11-2
cdr3_length: 16
cdr3_nt: TGTGCCAGCAGCCCAAACCCGGGACAGGGAGTCTATGGCTACACCTTC
cdr3_aa: CASSPNPGQGVYGYTF

j_call: TRBJ2-5
d_call: TRBD2
clone_size: .
v_call: TRBV27
cdr3_length: 16
cdr3_nt: TGTGCCAGCAGTTCTATTGGGGGGACTAGTCAAGAGACCCAGTACTTC
cdr3_aa: CASSSIGGTSQETQYF

j_call: TRBJ2-7
d_call: .
clone_size: .
v_call: TRBV7-2
cdr3_length: 13
cdr3_nt: TGTGCCAGCAGCTTGGACACCCACTACGAGCAGTACTTC
cdr3_aa: CASSLDTHYEQYF

j_call: TRBJ1-5
d_call: .
clone_size: .
v_call: TRBV27
cdr3_length: 17
cdr3_nt: TGTGCCAGCAGTTTATTGGGACCCCTCCCCGGCAATCAGCCCCAGCATTTT
cdr3_aa: CASSLLGPLPGNQPQHF

j_call: TRBJ2-3
d_call: TRBD2
clone_size: .
v_call: TRBV30
cdr3_length: 15
cdr3_nt: TGTGCCTGGGGTATAGCGGGAGGGCCGGCGGATACGCAGTATTTT
cdr3_aa: CAWGIAGGPADTQYF

j_call: TRBJ1-1
d_call: .
clone_size: once
v_call: TRBV27
cdr3_length: 15
cdr3_nt: TGTGCCAGCAGTCCCTCGGGGCCGGAGGACACTGAAGCTTTCTTT
cdr3_aa: CASSPSGPEDTEAFF

j_call: TRBJ2-7
d_call: TRBD2
clone_size: .
v_call: TRBV27
cdr3_length: 15
cdr3_nt: TGTGCCAGCAGTTTCTCCAGCGGGAGTACCTCCGAGCAGTACTTC
cdr3_aa: CASSFSSGSTSEQYF

j_call: TRBJ2-2
d_call: TRBD2
clone_size: .
v_call: TRBV2
cdr3_length: 17
cdr3_nt: TGTGCCAGCAGGGAGACTAGCGGGGATATTAACACCGGGGAGCTGTTTTTT
cdr3_aa: CASRETSGDINTGELFF

j_call: TRBJ2-2
d_call: .
clone_size: .
v_call: TRBV4-3
cdr3_length: 15
cdr3_nt: TGCGCCAGCAGCCCGGACGCAATGGGGACCGGGGAGCTGTTTTTT
cdr3_aa: CASSPDAMGTGELFF